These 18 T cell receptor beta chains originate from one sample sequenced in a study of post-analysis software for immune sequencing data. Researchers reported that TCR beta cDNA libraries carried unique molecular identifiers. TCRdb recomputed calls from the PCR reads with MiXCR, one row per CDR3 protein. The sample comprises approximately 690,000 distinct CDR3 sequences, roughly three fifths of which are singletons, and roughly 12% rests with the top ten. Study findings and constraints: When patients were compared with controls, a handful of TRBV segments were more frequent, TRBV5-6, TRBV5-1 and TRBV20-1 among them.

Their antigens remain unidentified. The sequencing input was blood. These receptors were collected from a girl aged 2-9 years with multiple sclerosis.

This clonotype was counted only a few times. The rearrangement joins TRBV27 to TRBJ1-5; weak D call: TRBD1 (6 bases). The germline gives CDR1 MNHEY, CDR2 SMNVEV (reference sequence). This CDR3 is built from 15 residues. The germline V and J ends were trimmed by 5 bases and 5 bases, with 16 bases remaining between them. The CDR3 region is CASSTRGGYYQPQHF. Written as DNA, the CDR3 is TGTGCCAGCAGTACAAGAGGGGGGTACTATCAGCCCCAGCATTTT.

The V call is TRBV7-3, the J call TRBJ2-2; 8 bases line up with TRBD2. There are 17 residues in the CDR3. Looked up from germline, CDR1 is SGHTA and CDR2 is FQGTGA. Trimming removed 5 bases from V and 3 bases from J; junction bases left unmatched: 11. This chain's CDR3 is CASSDRRGVHYTGELFF. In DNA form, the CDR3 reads TGTGCCAGCAGCGACCGGCGGGGGGTCCACTACACCGGGGAGCTGTTTTTT.

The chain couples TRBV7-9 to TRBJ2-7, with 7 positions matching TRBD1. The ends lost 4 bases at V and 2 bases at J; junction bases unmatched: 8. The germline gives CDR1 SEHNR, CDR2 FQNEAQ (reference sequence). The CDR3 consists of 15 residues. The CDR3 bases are TGTGCCAGCAGCTCCCGGGACAGAAAAACCTACGAGCAGTACTTC. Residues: CASSSRDRKTYEQYF.

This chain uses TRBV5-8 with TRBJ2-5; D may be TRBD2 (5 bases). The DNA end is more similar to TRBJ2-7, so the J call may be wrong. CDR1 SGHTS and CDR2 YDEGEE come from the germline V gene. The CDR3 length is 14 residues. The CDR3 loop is CASSYAGGDYEQYF. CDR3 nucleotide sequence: TGTGCCAGCAGCTACGCGGGCGGAGACTACGAGCAGTACTTC.

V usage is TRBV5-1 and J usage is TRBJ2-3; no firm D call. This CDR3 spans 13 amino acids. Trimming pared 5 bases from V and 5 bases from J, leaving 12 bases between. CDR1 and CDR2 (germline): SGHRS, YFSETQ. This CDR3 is CASSWTEKDTQYF. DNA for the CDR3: TGCGCCAGCAGTTGGACGGAAAAAGATACGCAGTATTTT.

The CDR3 is CASSRGTSPYEQYF. The CDR3, as DNA: TGTGCCAGCAGCCGCGGGACATCACCCTACGAGCAGTACTTC. The gene calls are TRBV7-9 and TRBJ2-7; D may correspond to TRBD1 or TRBD2 (6 bases each). The CDR3 is 14 residues long. Trimming shortened V by 5 bases and J by 2 bases, and 13 bases separated the two germline ends. Germline V gene data show CDR1 as SEHNR and CDR2 as FQNEAQ (reference sequence).

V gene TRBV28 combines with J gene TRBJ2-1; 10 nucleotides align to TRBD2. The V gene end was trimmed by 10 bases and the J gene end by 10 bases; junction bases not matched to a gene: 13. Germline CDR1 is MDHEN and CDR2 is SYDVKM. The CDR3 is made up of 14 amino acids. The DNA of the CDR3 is TGTGCCATCACTCAGCGGGAGGGCCTCGGAGAGCAGTTCTTC. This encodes CAITQREGLGEQFF.

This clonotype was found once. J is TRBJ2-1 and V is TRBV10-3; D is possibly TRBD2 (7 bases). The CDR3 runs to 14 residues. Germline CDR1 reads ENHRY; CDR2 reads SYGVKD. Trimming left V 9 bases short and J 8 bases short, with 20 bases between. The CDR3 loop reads CAMGRGSSSDEQFF. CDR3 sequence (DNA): TGTGCCATGGGGAGGGGGTCTAGCAGCGATGAGCAGTTCTTC.

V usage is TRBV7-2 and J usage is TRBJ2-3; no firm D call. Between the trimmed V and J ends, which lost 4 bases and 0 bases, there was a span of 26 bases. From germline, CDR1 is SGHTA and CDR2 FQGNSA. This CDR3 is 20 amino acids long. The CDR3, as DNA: TGTGCCAGCAGCTCATCCCCCCCCCTTCGGCATCGCCTTAGCACAGATACGCAGTATTTT. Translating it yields CASSSSPPLRHRLSTDTQYF. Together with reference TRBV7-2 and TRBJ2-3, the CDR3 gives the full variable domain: GAGVSQSPSNKVTEKGKDVELRCDPISGHTALYWYRQSLGQGLEFLIYFQGNSAPDKSGLPSDRFSAERTGGSVSTLTIQRTQQEDSAVYLCASSSSPPLRHRLSTDTQYFGPGTRLTVL.

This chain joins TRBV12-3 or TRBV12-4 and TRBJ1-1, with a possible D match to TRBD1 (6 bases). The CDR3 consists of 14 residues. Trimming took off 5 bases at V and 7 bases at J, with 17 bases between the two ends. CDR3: CASSPLIQGGEAFF. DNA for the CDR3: TGTGCCAGCAGTCCCCTCATACAGGGAGGTGAAGCTTTCTTT.

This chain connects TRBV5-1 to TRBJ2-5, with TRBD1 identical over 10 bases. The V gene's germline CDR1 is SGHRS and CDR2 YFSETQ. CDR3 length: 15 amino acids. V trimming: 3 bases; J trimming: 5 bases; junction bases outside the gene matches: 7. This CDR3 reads CASSYGTGVRETQYF. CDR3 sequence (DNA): TGCGCCAGCAGCTATGGGACAGGGGTACGGGAGACCCAGTACTTC.

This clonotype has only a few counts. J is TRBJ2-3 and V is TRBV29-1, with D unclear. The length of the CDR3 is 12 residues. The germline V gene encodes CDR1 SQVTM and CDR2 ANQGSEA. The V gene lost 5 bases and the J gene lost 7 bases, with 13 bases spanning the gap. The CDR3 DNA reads TGCAGCGTTTCTACATCCCCCCATACGCAGTATTTT. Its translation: CSVSTSPHTQYF.

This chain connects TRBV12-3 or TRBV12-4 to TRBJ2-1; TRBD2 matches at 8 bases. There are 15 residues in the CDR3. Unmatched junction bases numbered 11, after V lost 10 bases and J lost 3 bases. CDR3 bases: TGTGCCACCACGAACGGGGGGGGCCTCTACAATGAGCAGTTCTTC. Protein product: CATTNGGGLYNEQFF.

The CDR3 protein is CASSIGTATGELFF. The CDR3 nucleotides are TGTGCCAGTAGTATAGGTACAGCCACCGGGGAGCTGTTTTTT. The chain employs TRBV19 and TRBJ2-2, with no clear D. Germline-derived CDR1 and CDR2 are LNHDA and SQIVND (reference sequence). The CDR3 is made up of 14 amino acids. V was trimmed by 1 base and J by 4 bases, leaving 7 bases between them. Full variable domain (outside the CDR3, taken from reference TRBV19 and TRBJ2-2): DGGITQSPKYLFRKEGQNVTLSCEQNLNHDAMYWYRQDPGQGLRLIYYSQIVNDFQKGDIAEGYSVSREKKESFPLTVTSAQKNPTAFYLCASSIGTATGELFFGEGSRLTVL.

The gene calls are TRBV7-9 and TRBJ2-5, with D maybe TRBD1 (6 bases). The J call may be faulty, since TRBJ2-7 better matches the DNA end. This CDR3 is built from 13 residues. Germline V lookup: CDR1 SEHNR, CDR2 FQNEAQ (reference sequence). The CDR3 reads CASSSRGDYEQYF. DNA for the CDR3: TGTGCCAGCAGCTCCAGGGGTGACTACGAGCAGTACTTC.

The chain's CDR3 is CASSQVAESGETQYF. The DNA of the CDR3 is TGTGCCAGCAGCCAAGTAGCCGAGTCGGGGGAGACCCAGTACTTC. This chain links TRBV3-1 with TRBJ2-7, with a weak D call TRBD2 (5 bases). The J call may be wrong; the DNA end is better matched by TRBJ2-5. CDR3 size: 15 residues. Per the germline V gene, CDR1 is LGHDT and CDR2 is YNNKEL (reference sequence).

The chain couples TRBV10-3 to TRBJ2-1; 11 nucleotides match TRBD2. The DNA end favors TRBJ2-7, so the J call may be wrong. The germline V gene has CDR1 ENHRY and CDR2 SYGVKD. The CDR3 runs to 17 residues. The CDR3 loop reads CAISGGTSGPSPYEQYF. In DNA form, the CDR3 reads TGTGCCATCAGTGGTGGGACTAGCGGACCATCTCCCTACGAGCAGTACTTC.

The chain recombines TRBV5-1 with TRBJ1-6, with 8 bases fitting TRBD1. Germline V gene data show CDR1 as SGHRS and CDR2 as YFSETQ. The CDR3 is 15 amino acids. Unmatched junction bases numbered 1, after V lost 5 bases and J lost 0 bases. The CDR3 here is CASRDRDSYNSPLHF. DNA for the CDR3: TGCGCCAGCAGGGACAGGGACTCCTATAATTCACCCCTCCACTTT.